This passage covers 8 T cell receptor beta chains from one sample sequenced in a study of T cell changes during pregnancy in multiple sclerosis. TCRdb's copy holds only in-frame clones and misses some; the assay was immunoSEQ multiplex PCR. The repertoire consists of tens of thousands of clones, with approximately 90% occurring once and the leading ten covering 0.52%. The starting material was CD4+ T cells from peripheral blood mononuclear cells, obtained in the third trimester of pregnancy. These TCRs come from a female donor with multiple sclerosis, enrolled in a pregnancy study.

The rearrangement links TRBV25-1 to TRBJ1-6; D ambiguous. Trimming took 2 bases from V and 9 from J, leaving 20 bases between them. This CDR3 spans 17 amino acids. CDR1 MGHDK and CDR2 SYGVNS come from the germline V gene. CDR3 protein: CASSEEPGPDHGSPLHF. CDR3 nucleotide sequence: TGTGCCAGCAGTGAAGAACCGGGTCCTGATCATGGTTCACCCCTCCACTTT.

The V and J genes are TRBV18 and TRBJ2-1; 8 bases map to TRBD2. Trimming removed 5 bases from V and 4 bases from J; junction bases left unmatched: 4. The CDR3 loop spans 14 amino acids. The germline V gene encodes CDR1 KGHSH and CDR2 LQKENI. CDR3 protein: CASSWRGAYNEQFF. In DNA form, the CDR3 reads TGTGCCAGCTCATGGCGGGGGGCATACAATGAGCAGTTCTTC.

The V call is TRBV19, the J call TRBJ2-2, with D tentatively TRBD1 (6 bases). The V end lost 7 bases, the J end lost 6 bases, and 12 bases lay between the germline ends. The CDR3 runs to 13 residues. CDR1 LNHDA and CDR2 SQIVND come from the germline V gene (reference sequence). In DNA form, the CDR3 reads TGTGCCAGTATCCAGGGGCCGGCCGGGGAGCTGTTTTTT. Translated: CASIQGPAGELFF.

The chain couples TRBV7-9 to TRBJ2-3, with 8 positions matching TRBD2. V gave up 5 bases and J gave up 4 bases; unmatched junction bases: 17. CDR1 and CDR2 from the germline V gene are SEHNR and FQNEAQ (reference sequence). The CDR3 runs to 18 residues. This chain's CDR3 is CASSPTILSGIIADTQYF. CDR3 DNA: TGTGCCAGCAGCCCCACGATCCTTAGCGGGATTATCGCAGATACGCAGTATTTT.

The chain links TRBV18 to TRBJ1-5; no clear D gene. Trimming cost V 3 bases and J 1 base, with 7 bases left between them. The CDR3 contains 14 residues. Germline V gene sequence: CDR1 KGHSH, CDR2 LQKENI. Written as DNA, the CDR3 is TGTGCCAGCTCACCTGGGCAAAGCAATCAGCCCCAGCATTTT. This codes for CASSPGQSNQPQHF.

The chain combines TRBV7-2 with TRBJ2-7; 10 bases agree with TRBD2. Germline CDR1 SGHTA, CDR2 FQGNSA. The CDR3 is 16 amino acids. Trimming took 2 bases from V and 7 from J; bases not matched to a gene: 11. CDR3 nucleotide sequence: TGTGCCAGCAGCTTAAAGGCTAGCGGGAGACCTGGAGAGCAGTACTTC. Translated, it gives CASSLKASGRPGEQYF.

The chain joins TRBV27 to TRBJ1-1; 7 bases map to TRBD1. V shed 2 bases and J 0 bases; nucleotides not matched to a gene: 0. The CDR3 loop spans 14 amino acids. CDR1 is MNHEY, CDR2 SMNVEV, per germline (reference sequence). Here the CDR3 DNA reads TGTGCCAGCAGTTTACAGGGGGTGAACACTGAAGCTTTCTTT. Encoded protein: CASSLQGVNTEAFF.

V and J are TRBV11-1 and TRBJ1-2; a weak D match, TRBD1 (6 bases). Germline V lookup: CDR1 SGHAT, CDR2 FQDESV (reference sequence). Trimming removed 5 bases at V and 2 bases at J, with 12 bases between. The CDR3 runs 14 residues. The CDR3 nucleotides are TGTGCCAGCAGCCTACGTACAGGGAACTATGGCTACACCTTC. Its translation is CASSLRTGNYGYTF.